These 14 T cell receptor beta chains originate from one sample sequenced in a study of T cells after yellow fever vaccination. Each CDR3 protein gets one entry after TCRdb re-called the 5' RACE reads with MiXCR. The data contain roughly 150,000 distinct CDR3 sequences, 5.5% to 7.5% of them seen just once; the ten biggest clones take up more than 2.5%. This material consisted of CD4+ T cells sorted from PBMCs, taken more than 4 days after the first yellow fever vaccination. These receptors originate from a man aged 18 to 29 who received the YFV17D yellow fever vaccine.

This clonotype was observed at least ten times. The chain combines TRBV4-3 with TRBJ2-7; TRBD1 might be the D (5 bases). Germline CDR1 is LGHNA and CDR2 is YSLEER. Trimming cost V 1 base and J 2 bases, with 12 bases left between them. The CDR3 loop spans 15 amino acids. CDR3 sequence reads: CASSQGLDSTYEQYF. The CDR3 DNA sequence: TGCGCCAGCAGCCAAGGGCTCGACAGTACCTACGAGCAGTACTTC.

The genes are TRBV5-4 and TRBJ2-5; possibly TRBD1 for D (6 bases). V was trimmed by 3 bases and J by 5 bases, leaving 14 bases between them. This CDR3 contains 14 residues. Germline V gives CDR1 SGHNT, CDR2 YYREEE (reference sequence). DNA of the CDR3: TGTGCCAGCAGCTATATAGGGGGTCGGGAGACCCAGTACTTC. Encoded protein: CASSYIGGRETQYF.

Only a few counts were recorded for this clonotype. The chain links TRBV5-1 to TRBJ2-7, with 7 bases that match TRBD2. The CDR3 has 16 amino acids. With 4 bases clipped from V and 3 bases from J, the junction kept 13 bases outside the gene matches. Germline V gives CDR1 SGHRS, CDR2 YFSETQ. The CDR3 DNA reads TGCGCCAGCAGCCTAGGGACGGGGGGAGACTTCTACGAGCAGTACTTC. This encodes CASSLGTGGDFYEQYF.

This chain's CDR3 is CASRPTLDRTNIQYF. In DNA form, the CDR3 reads TGTGCCAGCAGACCAACCCTAGACAGAACAAACATTCAGTACTTC. The chain has TRBV7-9 and TRBJ2-4, with D maybe TRBD1 (5 bases). This CDR3 spans 15 amino acids. Germline V gives CDR1 SEHNR, CDR2 FQNEAQ (reference sequence). Trimming took 6 bases from V and 6 from J, leaving 18 bases between them.

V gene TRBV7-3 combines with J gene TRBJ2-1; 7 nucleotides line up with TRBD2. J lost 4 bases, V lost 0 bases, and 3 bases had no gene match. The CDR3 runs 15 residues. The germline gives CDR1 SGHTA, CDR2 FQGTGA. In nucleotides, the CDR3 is TGTGCCAGCAGCTTAACGTCCGGGGGGTACAATGAGCAGTTCTTC. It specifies CASSLTSGGYNEQFF. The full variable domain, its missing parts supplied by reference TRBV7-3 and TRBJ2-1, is GAGVSQTPSNKVTEKGKYVELRCDPISGHTALYWYRQSLGQGPEFLIYFQGTGAADDSGLPNDRFFAVRPEGSVSTLKIQRTERGDSAVYLCASSLTSGGYNEQFFGPGTRLTVL.

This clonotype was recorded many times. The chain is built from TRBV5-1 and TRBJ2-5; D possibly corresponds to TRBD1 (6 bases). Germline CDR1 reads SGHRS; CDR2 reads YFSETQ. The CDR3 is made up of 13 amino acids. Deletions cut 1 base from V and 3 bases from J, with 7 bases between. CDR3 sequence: CASSLSGEETQYF. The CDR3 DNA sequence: TGCGCCAGCAGCTTGTCAGGGGAAGAGACCCAGTACTTC.

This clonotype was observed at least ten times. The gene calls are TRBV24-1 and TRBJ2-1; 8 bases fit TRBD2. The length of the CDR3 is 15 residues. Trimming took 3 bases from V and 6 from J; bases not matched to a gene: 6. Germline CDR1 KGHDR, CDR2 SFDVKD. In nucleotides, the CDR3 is TGTGCCACCAGTGATATTTCTAGCGGGTTCAATGAGCAGTTCTTC. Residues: CATSDISSGFNEQFF.

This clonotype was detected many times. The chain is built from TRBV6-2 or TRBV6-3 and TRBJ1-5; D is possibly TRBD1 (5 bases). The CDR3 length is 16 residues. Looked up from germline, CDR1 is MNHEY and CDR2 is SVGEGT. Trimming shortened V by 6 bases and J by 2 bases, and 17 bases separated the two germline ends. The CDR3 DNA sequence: TGTGCCAGCAGCCCCCGAGGGGCTCTGCGCAATCAGCCCCAGCATTTT. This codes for CASSPRGALRNQPQHF.

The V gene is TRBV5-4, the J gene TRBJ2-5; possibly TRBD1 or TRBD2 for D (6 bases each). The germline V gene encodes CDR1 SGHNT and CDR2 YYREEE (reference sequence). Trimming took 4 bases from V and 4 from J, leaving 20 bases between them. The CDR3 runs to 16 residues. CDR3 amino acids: CASSPGGTGALETQYF. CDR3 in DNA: TGTGCCAGCAGCCCCGGCGGTACGGGGGCCTTAGAGACCCAGTACTTC. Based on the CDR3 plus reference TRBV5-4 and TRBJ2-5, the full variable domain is ETGVTQSPTHLIKTRGQQVTLRCSSQSGHNTVSWYQQALGQGPQFIFQYYREEENGRGNFPPRFSGLQFPNYSSELNVNALELDDSALYLCASSPGGTGALETQYFGPGTRLLVL.

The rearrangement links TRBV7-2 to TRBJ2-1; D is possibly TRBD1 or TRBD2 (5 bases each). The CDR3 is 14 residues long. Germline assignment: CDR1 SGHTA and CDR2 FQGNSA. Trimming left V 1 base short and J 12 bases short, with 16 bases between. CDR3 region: CASSLDGNTRGQFF. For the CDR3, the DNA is TGTGCCAGCAGCTTAGACGGAAATACGAGGGGGCAGTTCTTC. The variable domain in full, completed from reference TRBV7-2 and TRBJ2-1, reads GAGVSQSPSNKVTEKGKDVELRCDPISGHTALYWYRQSLGQGLEFLIYFQGNSAPDKSGLPSDRFSAERTGGSVSTLTIQRTQQEDSAVYLCASSLDGNTRGQFFGPGTRLTVL.

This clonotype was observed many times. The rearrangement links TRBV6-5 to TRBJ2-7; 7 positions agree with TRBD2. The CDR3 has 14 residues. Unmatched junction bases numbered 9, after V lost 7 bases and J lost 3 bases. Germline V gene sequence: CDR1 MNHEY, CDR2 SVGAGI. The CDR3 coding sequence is TGTGCCAGCACCGAGCGGGAAGGCTTCTACGAGCAGTACTTC. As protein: CASTEREGFYEQYF.

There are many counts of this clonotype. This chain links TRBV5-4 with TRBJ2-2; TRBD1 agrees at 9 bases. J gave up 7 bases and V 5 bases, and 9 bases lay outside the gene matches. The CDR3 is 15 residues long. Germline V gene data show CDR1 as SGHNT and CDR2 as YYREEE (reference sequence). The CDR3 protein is CASRPGQGRFGELFF. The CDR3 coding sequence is TGTGCCAGCAGGCCTGGACAGGGGCGTTTCGGGGAGCTGTTTTTT.

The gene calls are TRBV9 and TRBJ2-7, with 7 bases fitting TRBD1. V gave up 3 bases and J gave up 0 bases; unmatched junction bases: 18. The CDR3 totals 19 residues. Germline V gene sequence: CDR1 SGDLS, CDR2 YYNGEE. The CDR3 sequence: CASSAPGATGVPFSYEQYV. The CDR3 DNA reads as TGTGCCAGCAGCGCGCCGGGCGCAACAGGGGTCCCCTTCTCCTACGAGCAGTACGTC.

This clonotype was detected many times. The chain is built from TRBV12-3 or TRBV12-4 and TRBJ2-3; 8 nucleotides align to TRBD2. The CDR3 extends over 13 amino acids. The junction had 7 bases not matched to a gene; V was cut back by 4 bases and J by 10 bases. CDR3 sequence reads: CASSSPPGLAQYF. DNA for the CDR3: TGTGCCAGCAGTTCACCCCCGGGACTAGCGCAGTATTTT.